The 15 T cell receptor beta chains below all came from one sample that was sequenced in a study of OX40 agonist ivuxolimab in advanced cancers. The method was the immunoSEQ multiplex PCR assay. Drawn from immuneACCESS, this table holds only the in-frame rearrangements with V and J called that TCRdb kept. Clones are partly lost; checked studies trace under half to an unresolved V gene and leave the rest unexplained. The table for this sample lists about 14,000 clones; over 60% of them were counted only once. The leading ten clones occupy roughly two fifths of the sample. Specimen: CD4+ or CD8+ T cells sorted from blood, collected in a trial of the OX40 agonist ivuxolimab. The origin of the receptors is an adult with an advanced solid tumor such as melanoma, head and neck, liver or kidney cancer.

The CDR3 nucleotides read TGTGCCAGCAGTGATATGGGACTAACCATGCCCTGGGTAGAGACCCAGTACTTC. Its protein is CASSDMGLTMPWVETQYF. The J gene is TRBJ2-5, the V gene TRBV6-1; TRBD2 agrees at 7 bases. CDR1 is MNHNS, CDR2 SASEGT, per germline. The CDR3 covers 18 residues. V shed 3 bases, J shed 4 bases, and the junction held 17 bases outside the gene matches.

The rearrangement links TRBV19 to TRBJ2-7; no clear D gene. The ends were cut back, 6 bases at V and 3 bases at J, with 12 bases in the middle. The CDR3 is 13 amino acids. Germline V CDR1 and CDR2: LNHDA, SQIVND (reference sequence). The CDR3 nucleotides read TGTGCCAGTAGCCACAGTACCAACTACGAGCAGTACTTC. Its protein product is CASSHSTNYEQYF.

The chain carries TRBV5-4 and TRBJ2-3; possibly TRBD1 or TRBD2 for D (5 bases each). Germline V CDR1 and CDR2: SGHNT, YYREEE (reference sequence). V lost 0 bases and J lost 2, with 10 bases in between. This CDR3 has 15 residues. The CDR3 is CASSLATGPTDTQYF. The CDR3 coding sequence is TGTGCCAGCAGCTTGGCTACGGGGCCCACAGATACGCAGTATTTT.

The chain employs TRBV6-5 and TRBJ2-5; a weak D match, TRBD2 (5 bases). V was shortened by 7 bases and J by 2 bases, with 14 bases between the two germline ends. Germline-derived CDR1 and CDR2 are MNHEY and SVGAGI. This CDR3 contains 14 residues. The chain's CDR3 is CASNPNGLQETQYF. The CDR3 DNA sequence: TGTGCCAGCAACCCGAATGGACTGCAAGAGACCCAGTACTTC.

The sample holds a few counts of this clone. The genes are TRBV2 and TRBJ2-5; D ambiguous. In germline, CDR1 is SNHLY, CDR2 FYNNEI. Trimming removed 4 bases at V and 5 bases at J, with 11 bases between. The CDR3 runs 13 residues. The CDR3 region is CASSGLWMETQYF. In DNA form, the CDR3 reads TGTGCCAGCAGTGGGCTCTGGATGGAGACCCAGTACTTC.

This chain uses TRBV7-2 with TRBJ1-2; the D is unclear. The CDR3 is 14 residues long. The germline V and J ends were trimmed by 5 bases and 7 bases, with 17 bases remaining between them. Germline V CDR1 and CDR2: SGHTA, FQGNSA. The CDR3 nucleotides read TGTGCCAGCAGCCCGATTGGGGTTTTAAGTGGCTACACCTTC. Residues: CASSPIGVLSGYTF.

This clone was seen only a few times. The chain's CDR3 is CASKGGSRYTGELFF. The DNA of the CDR3 is TGTGCCAGTAAGGGCGGCTCGAGGTACACCGGGGAGCTGTTTTTT. The rearrangement joins TRBV19 to TRBJ2-2; no clear D. The germline gives CDR1 LNHDA, CDR2 SQIVND (reference sequence). This CDR3 spans 15 amino acids. Trimming removed 7 bases from V and 3 bases from J, with 15 bases in between.

The table lists this clone with a count of one. The chain combines TRBV6-5 with TRBJ2-1; D remains ambiguous. Germline CDR1 is MNHEY and CDR2 is SVGAGI. With 5 bases removed from V and 2 bases from J, the gap between germline ends came to 13 bases. The CDR3 is 15 residues long. CDR3 sequence reads: CASSVGYGPYNEQFF. DNA for the CDR3: TGTGCCAGCAGTGTGGGTTACGGCCCCTACAATGAGCAGTTCTTC.

This clone came up many times. The rearrangement uses TRBV30 and TRBJ2-5, with no clear D. Deletions cut 0 bases from V and 4 bases from J, with 15 bases between. Germline loops: CDR1 GTSNPN, CDR2 SVGIG (reference sequence). This CDR3 has 15 amino acids. Here the CDR3 reads CAWSVPDTSRETQYF. DNA of the CDR3: TGTGCCTGGAGTGTACCCGACACATCCAGAGAGACCCAGTACTTC.

The CDR3 spells CASSWELAGDEQYF. The CDR3 DNA is TGCGCCAGCAGCTGGGAACTAGCGGGAGACGAGCAGTACTTC. The rearrangement links TRBV5-1 to TRBJ2-5, with TRBD2 matching 11 bases. The DNA end lines up better with TRBJ2-7; the J call may be wrong. The germline CDR1 and CDR2 sequences are SGHRS and YFSETQ. The CDR3 totals 14 residues.

The gene calls are TRBV28 and TRBJ2-1; no reliable D call. V was pared by 6 bases and J by 0 bases, with 9 bases between. The length of the CDR3 is 14 residues. Germline lookup yields CDR1 MDHEN and CDR2 SYDVKM. As DNA, the CDR3 is TGTGCCAGCAGCCCCCCGAGCTCCTACAATGAGCAGTTCTTC. This gives the protein CASSPPSSYNEQFF. The full variable domain, in which reference TRBV28 and TRBJ2-1 provide the parts outside the CDR3, is DVKVTQSSRYLVKRTGEKVFLECVQDMDHENMFWYRQDPGLGLRLIYFSYDVKMKEKGDIPEGYSVSREKKERFSLILESASTNQTSMYLCASSPPSSYNEQFFGPGTRLTVL.

The chain has TRBV6-1 and TRBJ2-1; 7 bases fit TRBD1. J lost 3 bases, V lost 10 bases, and 6 bases had no gene match. Per the germline V gene, CDR1 is MNHNS and CDR2 is SASEGT. The length of the CDR3 is 13 residues. Here the CDR3 reads CATHRDSYNEQFF. CDR3 DNA sequence: TGTGCCACCCACCGGGACAGCTACAATGAGCAGTTCTTC.

In its sample, this clone was seen a few times. This CDR3 is also generated by other DNA sequences in the sample. This rearrangement joins TRBV6-1 to TRBJ2-1; 13 nucleotides line up with TRBD2. Germline-derived CDR1 and CDR2 are MNHNS and SASEGT. The junction had 1 base not matched to a gene; V was cut back by 4 bases and J by 4 bases. CDR3 size: 15 residues. The CDR3 loop is CASSGTSGSYNEQFF. In DNA, the CDR3 is TGTGCCAGCAGTGGGACTAGCGGGAGTTACAATGAGCAGTTCTTC.

Here the CDR3 reads CAITLGVRGGTYEQYF. CDR3 DNA: TGTGCCATCACACTTGGGGTTAGAGGGGGGACCTACGAGCAGTACTTC. The rearrangement joins TRBV2 to TRBJ2-7; the D gene could be TRBD1 or TRBD2 (6 bases each). This CDR3 contains 16 residues. Germline CDR1 SNHLY, CDR2 FYNNEI. Trimming left V 10 bases short and J 2 bases short, with 24 bases between. The whole variable domain, filled in from reference TRBV2 and TRBJ2-7, reads EPEVTQTPSHQVTQMGQEVILRCVPISNHLYFYWYRQILGQKVEFLVSFYNNEISEKSEIFDDQFSVERPDGSNFTLKIRSTKLEDSAMYFCAITLGVRGGTYEQYFGPGTRLTVT.

This clone was seen just once. The rearrangement uses TRBV7-2 and TRBJ1-2, with D possibly matching TRBD1 (6 bases). The CDR3 covers 17 residues. V shed 6 bases and J shed 9 bases, with 29 bases lying between them. Germline assignment: CDR1 SGHTA and CDR2 FQGNSA. The CDR3 DNA sequence: TGTGCCAGCAGTCAAACGGTGGGGGGCTATTCCCCCCTAAGCTACACCTTC. Translating it yields CASSQTVGGYSPLSYTF.